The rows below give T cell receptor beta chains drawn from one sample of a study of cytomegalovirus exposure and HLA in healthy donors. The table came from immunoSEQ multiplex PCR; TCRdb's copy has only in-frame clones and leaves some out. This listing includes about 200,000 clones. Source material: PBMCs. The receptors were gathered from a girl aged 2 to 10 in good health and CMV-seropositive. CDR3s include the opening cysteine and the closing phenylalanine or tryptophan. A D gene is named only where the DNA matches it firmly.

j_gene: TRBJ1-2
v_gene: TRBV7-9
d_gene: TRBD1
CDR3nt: TGTGCCAGCAGCTTAGCTTACAGGGGGACCACCTTC
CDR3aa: CASSLAYRGTTF

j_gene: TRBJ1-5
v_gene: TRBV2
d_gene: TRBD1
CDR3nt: TGTGCCAGCAGGGGACAGGGGAATCAGCCCCAGCATTTT
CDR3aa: CASRGQGNQPQHF

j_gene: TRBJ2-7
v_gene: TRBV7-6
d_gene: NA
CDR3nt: TGTGCCAGCAGCCTTGGGACTGCCTACGAGCAGTACTTC
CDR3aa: CASSLGTAYEQYF

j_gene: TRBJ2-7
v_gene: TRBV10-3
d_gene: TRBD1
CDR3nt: TGTGCCATCTCCCGGACAGGTGGGTCCTCCTACGAGCAGTACTTC
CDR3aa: CAISRTGGSSYEQYF

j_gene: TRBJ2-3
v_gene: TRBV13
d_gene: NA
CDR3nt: TGTGCCAGCAGCGGCCGGGGTACGCAGTATTTT
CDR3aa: CASSGRGTQYF

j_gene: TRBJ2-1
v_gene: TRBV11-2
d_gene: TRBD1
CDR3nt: TGTGCCAGCAGGACGACAGGGGGGCGGAATGAGCAGTTCTTC
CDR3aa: CASRTTGGRNEQFF

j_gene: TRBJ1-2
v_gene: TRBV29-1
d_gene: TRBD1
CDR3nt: TGCAGCGTAAAGCAGGGGGCTGGTGGCTACACCTTC
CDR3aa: CSVKQGAGGYTF

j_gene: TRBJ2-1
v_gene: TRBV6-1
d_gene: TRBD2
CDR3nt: TGTGCCAGCAGTGAAGGGACTAGCGGGAGCTCCTACAATGAGCAGTTCTTC
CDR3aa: CASSEGTSGSSYNEQFF

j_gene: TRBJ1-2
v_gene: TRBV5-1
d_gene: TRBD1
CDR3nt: TGCGCCAGCAGCCCAGGACAGGGGGCTAACTATGGCTACACCTTC
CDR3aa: CASSPGQGANYGYTF

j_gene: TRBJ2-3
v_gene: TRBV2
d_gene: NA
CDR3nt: TGTGCCAGTGTTAAGACTGTCGCAGATACGCAGTATTTT
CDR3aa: CASVKTVADTQYF

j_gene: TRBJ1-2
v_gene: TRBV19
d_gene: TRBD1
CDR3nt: TGTGCCAGTAGTCTTTTCAGGGGGCTTGACTATGGCTACACCTTC
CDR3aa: CASSLFRGLDYGYTF

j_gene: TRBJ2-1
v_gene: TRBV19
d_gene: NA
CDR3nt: TGTGCCAGTAGTCTCTCTTCCGGGACTGGGAGCTTCTTC
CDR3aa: CASSLSSGTGSFF

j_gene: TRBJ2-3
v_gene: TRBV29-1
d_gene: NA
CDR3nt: TGCAGCGTCCACCGACTAACCGAGTCGGGACTTGCGTCGTATACGCAGTATTTT
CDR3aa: CSVHRLTESGLASYTQYF

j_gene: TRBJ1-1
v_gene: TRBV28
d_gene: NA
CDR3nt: TGTGCCAGCAGTTTTGGGGGGGACAACACTGAAGCTTTCTTT
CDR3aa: CASSFGGDNTEAFF

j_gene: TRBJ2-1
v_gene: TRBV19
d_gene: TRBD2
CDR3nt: TGTGCCAGTAATAGCATAGCGGGGAGCTCCTACAATGAGCAGTTCTTC
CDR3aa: CASNSIAGSSYNEQFF

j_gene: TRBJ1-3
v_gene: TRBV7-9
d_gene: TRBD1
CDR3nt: TGTGCCAGCAGCTTCGGGGACAGCTCTGGAAACACCATATATTTT
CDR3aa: CASSFGDSSGNTIYF

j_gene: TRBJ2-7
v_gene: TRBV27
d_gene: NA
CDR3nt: TGTGCCAGCAGTTCGCAGGGCCCAAACTACGAGCAGTACTTC
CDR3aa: CASSSQGPNYEQYF

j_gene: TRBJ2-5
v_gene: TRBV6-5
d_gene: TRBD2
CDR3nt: TGTGCCAGCAGTTGGGACTACAGAGGAGAGACCCAGTACTTC
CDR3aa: CASSWDYRGETQYF

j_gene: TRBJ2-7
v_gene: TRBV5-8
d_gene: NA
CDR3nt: TGTGCCAGCAGCTTTCAGGGGCGGAGCTCCTACGAGCAGTACTTC
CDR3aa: CASSFQGRSSYEQYF

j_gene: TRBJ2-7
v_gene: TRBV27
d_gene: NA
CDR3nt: TGTGCCAGCAGTCCCGCGGGGCCATTTACCTACGAGCAGTACTTC
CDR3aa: CASSPAGPFTYEQYF

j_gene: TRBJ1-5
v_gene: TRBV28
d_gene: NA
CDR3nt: TGTGCCAGCAGCCCCTCCGCGGGGAGCAATCAGCCCCAGCATTTT
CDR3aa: CASSPSAGSNQPQHF

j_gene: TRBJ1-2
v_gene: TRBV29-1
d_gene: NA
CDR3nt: TGCAGCGTTGAAGATTGGTTCGGGAGCTATGGCTACACCTTC
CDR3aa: CSVEDWFGSYGYTF

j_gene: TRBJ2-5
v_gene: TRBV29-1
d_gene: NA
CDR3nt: TGCAGCGTTCAGTCCTACCAAGAGACCCAGTACTTC
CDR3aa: CSVQSYQETQYF

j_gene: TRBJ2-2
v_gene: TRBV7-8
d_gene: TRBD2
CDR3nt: TGTGCCAGCAGCTTAGGGGGGACTACGAACACCGGGGAGCTGTTTTTT
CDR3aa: CASSLGGTTNTGELFF

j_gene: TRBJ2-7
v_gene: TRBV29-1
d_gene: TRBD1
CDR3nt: TGCAGCGTCGAACAGGGGGCCTACGAGCAGTACTTC
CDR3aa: CSVEQGAYEQYF

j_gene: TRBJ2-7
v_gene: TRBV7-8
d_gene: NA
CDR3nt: TGTGCCAGCAGCTTAGTGGGCAGTAACGAGAAGTACTTC
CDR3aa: CASSLVGSNEKYF

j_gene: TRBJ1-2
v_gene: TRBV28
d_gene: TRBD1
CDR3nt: TGTGCCAGCAGTCGCAAAGAGGGGGCTCTTCATATCTATGGCTACACCTTC
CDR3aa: CASSRKEGALHIYGYTF

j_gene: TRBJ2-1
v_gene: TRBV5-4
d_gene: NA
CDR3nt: TGTGCCAGCAGCCCCTCCGGTCTCAATGAGCAGTTCTTC
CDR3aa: CASSPSGLNEQFF

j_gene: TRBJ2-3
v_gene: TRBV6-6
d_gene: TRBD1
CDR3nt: TGTGCCAGCAGTTGGACAGGACGGAGCACAGATACGCAGTATTTT
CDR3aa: CASSWTGRSTDTQYF

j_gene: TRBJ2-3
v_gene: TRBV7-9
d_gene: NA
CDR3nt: TGTGCCAGCAGCCCGTTTATGGCACTACGCACAGATACGCAGTATTTT
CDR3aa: CASSPFMALRTDTQYF

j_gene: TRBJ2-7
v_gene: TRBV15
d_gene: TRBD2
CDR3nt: TGTGCCACCAGATCCCCGAGGTTAGCGGGAGACGAGCAGTACTTC
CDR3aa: CATRSPRLAGDEQYF

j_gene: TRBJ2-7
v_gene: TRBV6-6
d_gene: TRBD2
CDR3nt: TGTGCCAGCAGTACTACAGGACTAGTCCTTCACGAGCAGTACTTC
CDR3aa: CASSTTGLVLHEQYF